What follows are 31 T cell receptor beta chains derived from one specimen sequenced in a study of blood T cell repertoires in COVID-19. Clones were sequenced by immunoSEQ multiplex PCR, and TCRdb holds only the in-frame ones, with some missing. The sample includes 300,000 to 450,000 clones, approximately 91% of them seen just once. The sample comprised PBMCs or T cells enriched from blood (not recorded which). These TCRs come from a woman in her 30s who had been exposed to COVID-19.

The V and J genes are TRBV5-1 and TRBJ1-1; 9 positions match TRBD1. The V and J ends lost 4 bases and 1 base, in that order; junction bases with no gene match: 5. CDR1 is SGHRS, CDR2 YFSETQ, per germline. This CDR3 comprises 15 residues. The CDR3 loop is CASSHRGQENTEAFF. The CDR3 bases are TGCGCCAGCAGCCACAGGGGGCAGGAGAACACTGAAGCTTTCTTT.

The J gene is TRBJ2-2, the V gene TRBV28; the D gene is possibly TRBD2 (6 bases). The germline V gene encodes CDR1 MDHEN and CDR2 SYDVKM. The CDR3 covers 16 residues. V was trimmed by 3 bases and J by 4 bases, leaving 15 bases between them. The CDR3 loop is CASSLDGAGPTGELFF. As DNA, the CDR3 is TGTGCCAGCAGTTTGGACGGGGCGGGACCCACCGGGGAGCTGTTTTTT.

V gene TRBV5-1 combines with J gene TRBJ1-5; 8 positions agree with TRBD1. Per germline, CDR1 SGHRS and CDR2 YFSETQ. The CDR3 has 15 amino acids. The ends lost 4 bases at V and 6 bases at J; junction bases unmatched: 9. DNA for the CDR3: TGCGCCAGCAGCCCCGGACAGGGCGTGGGTCAGCCCCAGCATTTT. This encodes CASSPGQGVGQPQHF.

This clone was seen a handful of times. This chain connects TRBV7-9 to TRBJ2-7; 7 bases are shared with TRBD1. The V and J ends lost 8 bases and 3 bases, in that order; junction bases with no gene match: 7. The CDR3 sequence is 13 residues long. Germline CDR1 SEHNR, CDR2 FQNEAQ (reference sequence). CDR3: CASRDSKHYEQYF. The CDR3 region has the DNA TGTGCCAGCCGGGACAGCAAGCACTACGAGCAGTACTTC.

This clone was counted a single time. The genes are TRBV28 and TRBJ1-2; D gene ambiguous. The CDR3 length is 12 residues. The germline V gene encodes CDR1 MDHEN and CDR2 SYDVKM. V was cut by 3 bases and J by 7 bases, with 9 bases left in between. CDR3 in DNA: TGTGCCAGCAGTTTGGAAGAGGCTGGCTACACCTTC. Its translation is CASSLEEAGYTF.

The chain is built from TRBV5-1 and TRBJ2-5, with TRBD1 as a possible D gene (6 bases). V was clipped by 4 bases and J by 5 bases, with 18 bases between them. There are 15 residues in the CDR3. Per the germline V gene, CDR1 is SGHRS and CDR2 is YFSETQ. As DNA, the CDR3 is TGCGCCAGCAGCCTGACGGGACACTCTCGGGAGACCCAGTACTTC. Its translation is CASSLTGHSRETQYF.

V is TRBV18 and J is TRBJ2-5; possibly TRBD1 for D (5 bases). The CDR3 runs 14 residues. Deletions cut 6 bases from V and 3 bases from J, with 14 bases between. Germline V gene sequence: CDR1 KGHSH, CDR2 LQKENI. The CDR3 DNA reads TGTGCCAGCTCCCCTATTGGGGCAAAAGAGACCCAGTACTTC. Residues: CASSPIGAKETQYF.

The V and J genes are TRBV27 and TRBJ2-3; D perhaps matches TRBD1 (5 bases). V shed 8 bases and J shed 4 bases, with 16 bases lying between them. This CDR3 region has 14 residues. The germline gives CDR1 MNHEY, CDR2 SMNVEV (reference sequence). The CDR3 region is CASQKGRVADTQYF. The CDR3 nucleotides read TGTGCCAGCCAAAAGGGCAGGGTGGCAGATACGCAGTATTTT.

The chain combines TRBV5-1 with TRBJ2-5; TRBD2 matches at 15 bases. V shed 4 bases and J 0 bases; nucleotides not matched to a gene: 4. The CDR3 runs to 17 residues. From germline, CDR1 is SGHRS and CDR2 YFSETQ. As DNA, the CDR3 is TGCGCCAGCAGCGGACTAGCGGGGGGGACTTACCAAGAGACCCAGTACTTC. Its translation is CASSGLAGGTYQETQYF.

The chain carries TRBV27 and TRBJ1-2; D remains ambiguous. CDR1 and CDR2 (germline): MNHEY, SMNVEV (reference sequence). V lost 7 bases, J lost 2 bases, and 8 bases lay in between. CDR3 size: 12 residues. This CDR3 is CASMAGNYGYTF. CDR3 nucleotides: TGTGCCAGCATGGCGGGGAACTATGGCTACACCTTC.

The V and J genes are TRBV7-9 and TRBJ2-7; TRBD2 is a possible D gene (5 bases). V was pared by 8 bases and J by 3 bases, with 11 bases between. The CDR3 runs 12 residues. From germline, CDR1 is SEHNR and CDR2 FQNEAQ (reference sequence). Here the CDR3 reads CASATSDYEQYF. CDR3 nucleotides: TGTGCCAGCGCTACTAGTGACTACGAGCAGTACTTC.

V gene TRBV6-5 combines with J gene TRBJ1-2, with TRBD1 matching over 8 bases. V lost 0 bases to trimming and J lost 10 bases; unmatched junction nucleotides: 4. Per the germline V gene, CDR1 is MNHEY and CDR2 is SVGAGI. The CDR3 loop spans 13 amino acids. The CDR3 sequence is CASSYSTTGDYTF. In nucleotides, the CDR3 is TGTGCCAGCAGTTACTCGACGACAGGGGACTACACCTTC.

The J gene is TRBJ1-1, the V gene TRBV5-8, with 9 nucleotides matching TRBD1. CDR3 length: 15 residues. The germline CDR1 and CDR2 sequences are SGHTS and YDEGEE. The J segment lost 4 bases and the V segment lost 5 bases, leaving 9 bases of the junction unmatched. The CDR3, as DNA: TGTGCCAGCAGGGATCCGGGACAGGGTCCCACTGAAGCTTTCTTT. Its protein product is CASRDPGQGPTEAFF.

The chain employs TRBV29-1 and TRBJ2-5, with 8 bases identical to TRBD2. Germline V gene sequence: CDR1 SQVTM, CDR2 ANQGSEA. After removal of 6 bases from V and 2 bases from J, the junction contained 8 bases not matched to a gene. CDR3 size: 14 residues. This CDR3 reads CSVQAGAGQETQYF. CDR3 in DNA: TGCAGCGTCCAAGCGGGAGCCGGACAAGAGACCCAGTACTTC.

The table lists this clone with a few counts. The chain employs TRBV27 and TRBJ1-5; weak D call: TRBD1 (6 bases). The CDR3 is 14 residues long. Trimming left V 3 bases short and J 3 bases short, with 9 bases between. The germline gives CDR1 MNHEY, CDR2 SMNVEV (reference sequence). The chain's CDR3 is CASSFQGHNQPQHF. CDR3 coding DNA: TGTGCCAGCAGTTTTCAGGGGCACAATCAGCCCCAGCATTTT.

This chain joins TRBV6-5 and TRBJ2-2, with 9 positions matching TRBD1. The junction had 7 bases not matched to a gene; V was cut back by 5 bases and J by 6 bases. This CDR3 has 15 amino acids. Germline lookup yields CDR1 MNHEY and CDR2 SVGAGI. The CDR3 DNA reads as TGTGCCAGCAGTCCCGGACAGGGGTGGCCCGGGGAGCTGTTTTTT. Its protein product is CASSPGQGWPGELFF.

The rearrangement links TRBV19 to TRBJ1-5, with 7 bases lining up with TRBD1. The germline V gene encodes CDR1 LNHDA and CDR2 SQIVND (reference sequence). This CDR3 region has 14 residues. Trimming at V came to 8 bases and at J to 2 bases, leaving 6 bases not matched to a gene. In nucleotides, the CDR3 is TGTGCCAGTCGTACAGGGGCAGGCAATCAGCCCCAGCATTTT. Translating it yields CASRTGAGNQPQHF.

This clone was seen just once. The rearrangement links TRBV30 to TRBJ2-2, with unresolved D. This CDR3 comprises 13 residues. Germline values: CDR1 GTSNPN, CDR2 SVGIG (reference sequence). V lost 0 bases and J 5 bases, leaving 7 bases between the germline ends. The CDR3 protein is CAWSVAWTGELFF. The CDR3 DNA follows: TGTGCCTGGAGTGTTGCGTGGACCGGGGAGCTGTTTTTT.

This clone was observed once. The chain recombines TRBV4-2 with TRBJ1-4; 7 nucleotides align to TRBD1. Germline CDR1 LGHNA, CDR2 YNFKEQ. This CDR3 comprises 17 residues. Trimming at V came to 1 base and at J to 7 bases, leaving 12 bases not matched to a gene. CDR3 sequence: CASSQAPNRGKSEKLFF. The DNA of the CDR3 is TGTGCCAGCAGCCAAGCACCAAACAGGGGAAAAAGTGAAAAACTGTTTTTT.

The chain joins TRBV27 to TRBJ2-1, with TRBD2 matching over 7 bases. CDR3 size: 13 residues. V trimming: 6 bases; J trimming: 8 bases; junction bases outside the gene matches: 7. The germline CDR1 and CDR2 sequences are MNHEY and SMNVEV (reference sequence). The CDR3: CASRWDYSDEQFF. The CDR3 nucleotides are TGTGCCAGCAGGTGGGACTATAGTGATGAGCAGTTCTTC.

The CDR3 here is CASSPPVVAGGPYEQYF. The CDR3 DNA is TGTGCCAGCTCACCACCGGTGGTAGCGGGAGGCCCCTACGAGCAGTACTTC. The chain joins TRBV18 to TRBJ2-7; TRBD2 matches at 10 bases. Germline assignment: CDR1 KGHSH and CDR2 LQKENI. Trimming took 0 bases from V and 2 from J; bases not matched to a gene: 7. The CDR3 length is 17 residues.

For this clone: The sample has other DNA sequences that encode this CDR3 too. The chain's CDR3 is CASRAGGSYNEQFF. In DNA form, the CDR3 reads TGTGCCAGCAGAGCGGGAGGCTCCTACAATGAGCAGTTCTTC. The V call is TRBV2, the J call TRBJ2-1; 9 bases agree with TRBD2. J gave up 0 bases and V 6 bases, and 0 bases lay outside the gene matches. Germline V CDR1 and CDR2: SNHLY, FYNNEI. The CDR3 consists of 14 residues.

The chain joins TRBV6-1 to TRBJ1-1, with D possibly matching TRBD1 (5 bases). CDR1 is MNHNS, CDR2 SASEGT, per germline. The CDR3 sequence is 14 residues long. V dropped 2 bases and J dropped 6 bases, with 13 bases sitting between them. CDR3: CASSEFGGGSEAFF. For the CDR3, the DNA is TGTGCCAGCAGTGAATTCGGGGGAGGCTCTGAAGCTTTCTTT.

CDR3 sequence: CASSRGGKIEYF. CDR3 bases: TGTGCCAGCAGCAGAGGGGGCAAAATCGAGTACTTC. The rearrangement joins TRBV12-3 or TRBV12-4 to TRBJ2-7; 7 bases are a match to TRBD1. This CDR3 has 12 residues. V was pared by 6 bases and J by 11 bases, with 10 bases of the junction left unmatched.

The chain links TRBV3-1 (or the pseudogene TRBV3-2) to TRBJ1-6, with 10 bases aligning to TRBD1. Germline CDR1 LGHDT, CDR2 YNNKEL (reference sequence). The V segment lost 3 bases and the J segment 7 bases; nucleotides outside the gene matches: 15. CDR3 length: 19 amino acids. This CDR3 is CASSHPGQGTRGKNSPLHF. CDR3 nucleotide sequence: TGTGCCAGCAGCCACCCGGGACAGGGGACGAGGGGGAAGAATTCACCCCTCCACTTT.

This chain uses TRBV5-1 with TRBJ2-7, with TRBD1 matching 8 bases. CDR1 is SGHRS and CDR2 is YFSETQ in the germline V gene. There are 14 residues in the CDR3. V gave up 3 bases and J gave up 6 bases; unmatched junction bases: 8. The CDR3 spells CASSSILQGGEQYF. DNA for the CDR3: TGCGCCAGCAGCTCAATCTTACAGGGGGGCGAGCAGTACTTC.

CDR3: CASSPPRGRRGRNGEAFF. The CDR3 nucleotides are TGTGCCAGCAGTCCCCCGCGGGGCAGGCGGGGGAGGAACGGTGAAGCTTTCTTT. The V call is TRBV6-4, the J call TRBJ1-1, with D tentatively TRBD1 (5 bases). CDR3 size: 18 residues. Trimming took 5 bases from V and 7 from J, leaving 29 bases between them. Germline V CDR1 and CDR2: MRHNA, SNTAGT.

The chain employs TRBV28 and TRBJ2-7; 7 nucleotides agree with TRBD2. There are 14 residues in the CDR3. Germline V gives CDR1 MDHEN, CDR2 SYDVKM. With 8 bases clipped from V and 5 bases from J, the junction kept 12 bases outside the gene matches. CDR3 sequence: CASRAGGSLHEQYF. CDR3 sequence (DNA): TGTGCCAGCCGTGCCGGCGGGAGCCTTCACGAGCAGTACTTC.

V usage is TRBV9 and J usage is TRBJ2-3; no clear D gene. V dropped 0 bases and J dropped 3 bases, with 11 bases sitting between them. CDR3 size: 15 residues. Germline assignment: CDR1 SGDLS and CDR2 YYNGEE. CDR3 sequence: CASSVGFSVTDTQYF. CDR3 coding DNA: TGTGCCAGCAGCGTAGGGTTCTCGGTGACAGATACGCAGTATTTT.

The chain uses TRBV6-1 and TRBJ2-7; TRBD2 might be the D (5 bases). The CDR3 contains 14 residues. V lost 2 bases, J lost 2 bases, and 10 bases lay in between. Germline CDR1 reads MNHNS; CDR2 reads SASEGT. CDR3 in DNA: TGTGCCAGCAGTGAACGCGGGCAGGCCTACGAGCAGTACTTC. Protein sequence: CASSERGQAYEQYF.

The chain combines TRBV25-1 with TRBJ1-6; 10 bases are a match to TRBD1. The CDR3 has 15 residues. The V and J ends lost 4 bases and 9 bases, in that order; junction bases with no gene match: 6. Germline V gives CDR1 MGHDK, CDR2 SYGVNS. CDR3 bases: TGTGCCAGCAGTGCTCCGACAGGGGGCCTTTCACCCCTCCACTTT. Protein: CASSAPTGGLSPLHF.